The next 30 T cell receptor beta chains were all read from a single sample in a study of T-cell memory formation after mild COVID-19. TCRdb re-called the 5' RACE reads through MiXCR, storing one row per CDR3 protein. The table has some 150,000 distinct CDR3 sequences, about 5.7% seen once; the top ten hold approximately 2.2%. The sample taken for sequencing was PBMCs or a T cell subset sorted from them (not recorded which). The receptors originated from an adult woman who had mild COVID-19 (a few samples of this study predate the infection). Cell type and time point are not known.

This clonotype has more than one count but fewer than ten. The J gene is TRBJ1-4, the V gene TRBV19, with TRBD1 matching over 8 bases. From germline, CDR1 is LNHDA and CDR2 SQIVND (reference sequence). J was trimmed by 10 bases and V by 7 bases; bases with no gene match: 23. CDR3 length: 18 residues. CDR3 region: CASTPAGQGASMRGKLFF. CDR3 bases: TGTGCCAGTACCCCCGCGGGGCAGGGGGCGTCTATGAGAGGAAAACTGTTTTTT. The full variable domain, in which reference TRBV19 and TRBJ1-4 provide the parts outside the CDR3, is DGGITQSPKYLFRKEGQNVTLSCEQNLNHDAMYWYRQDPGQGLRLIYYSQIVNDFQKGDIAEGYSVSREKKESFPLTVTSAQKNPTAFYLCASTPAGQGASMRGKLFFGSGTQLSVL.

CDR3 in DNA: TGCGCCAGCAGCTCTCGCGGCGGAGAATACAATGAGCAGTTCTTC. Protein product: CASSSRGGEYNEQFF. J is TRBJ2-1 and V is TRBV5-1; D gene unclear. CDR3 size: 15 residues. Trimming shortened V by 3 bases and J by 4 bases, and 14 bases separated the two germline ends. Germline CDR1 reads SGHRS; CDR2 reads YFSETQ.

This clonotype was seen repeatedly, ten times or more. The genes are TRBV20-1 and TRBJ1-1; D not resolved. The germline V gene encodes CDR1 DFQATT and CDR2 SNEGSKA (reference sequence). V lost 6 bases to trimming and J lost 5 bases, with 16 bases between them. The CDR3 runs to 13 residues. The CDR3 DNA follows: TGCAGTGCAGGGTCCCCCGCCGGGACTGAAGCTTTCTTT. It specifies CSAGSPAGTEAFF.

This clonotype was observed a handful of times. V usage is TRBV7-9 and J usage is TRBJ1-5; tentative D call: TRBD1 (6 bases). Trimming stripped 1 base from V and 0 bases from J, with 19 bases between. Germline V CDR1 and CDR2: SEHNR, FQNEAQ (reference sequence). The length of the CDR3 is 19 residues. The CDR3 nucleotides are TGTGCCAGCAGCTTAGTTAGGGGGAACCTATTCGATAGCAATCAGCCCCAGCATTTT. This codes for CASSLVRGNLFDSNQPQHF.

This clonotype came up many times. V and J are TRBV5-1 and TRBJ2-2, with 10 bases that match TRBD1. The germline V gene has CDR1 SGHRS and CDR2 YFSETQ. This CDR3 has 17 residues. V lost 3 bases and J lost 4; bases outside the gene matches: 9. CDR3 sequence reads: CASSSQTGGSLTGELFF. CDR3 coding DNA: TGCGCCAGCAGCTCACAGACAGGGGGCTCGCTCACCGGGGAGCTGTTTTTT.

This clonotype was recorded a few times. At one end the junction does not follow the germline gene, possibly because of a read error. The chain combines TRBV20-1 with TRBJ2-7; tentatively, D is TRBD1 or TRBD2 (5 bases each). The CDR3 spans 15 residues. The germline V gene encodes CDR1 DFQATT and CDR2 SNEGSKA (reference sequence). The CDR3 sequence: CSARDPGTASSEQYF. The CDR3 DNA is TGCAGTGCTAGAGATCCTGGGACGGCGTCCTCCGAGCAGTACTTC.

The table lists this clonotype with many counts. The chain recombines TRBV7-9 with TRBJ2-7; 8 bases fit TRBD2. Germline V gene lookup returns CDR1 SEHNR and CDR2 FQNEAQ (reference sequence). The V and J ends lost 3 bases and 5 bases, in that order; junction bases with no gene match: 9. The CDR3 runs 15 residues. This CDR3 is CASSLRGAGLNEQYF. Written as DNA, the CDR3 is TGTGCCAGCAGCTTGCGGGGGGCCGGGTTGAACGAGCAGTACTTC.

This clonotype was seen at least ten times. V usage is TRBV12-3 or TRBV12-4 and J usage is TRBJ1-4; TRBD1 is a possible D gene (6 bases). This CDR3 spans 17 amino acids. V lost 3 bases and J 6 bases, leaving 20 bases between the germline ends. CDR3: CASSLSLSGGSDEKLFF. CDR3 bases: TGTGCCAGCAGTTTGTCCCTCTCCGGGGGCTCTGATGAAAAACTGTTTTTT.

This clonotype was seen more than once but under ten times. This chain uses TRBV6-5 with TRBJ1-1; TRBD1 matches at 9 bases. Per germline, CDR1 MNHEY and CDR2 SVGAGI. The trim removed 5 bases at V and 8 bases at J, leaving 3 bases unmatched. This CDR3 is 12 amino acids long. CDR3 sequence (DNA): TGTGCCAGCAGTGAGACAGGGGGGGAAGCTTTCTTT. It is translated as CASSETGGEAFF.

CDR3 sequence (DNA): TGTGCCAGCAGACGTCCGGCGGGGGACTATGGCTACACCTTC. Amino acid sequence: CASRRPAGDYGYTF. The chain carries TRBV5-4 and TRBJ1-2; the D gene is possibly TRBD1 (5 bases). Trimming shortened V by 5 bases and J by 3 bases, and 14 bases separated the two germline ends. CDR1 is SGHNT, CDR2 YYREEE, per germline (reference sequence). The length of the CDR3 is 14 residues.

The table lists this clonotype with a few counts. The rearrangement links TRBV29-1 to TRBJ2-7; TRBD1 is a possible D gene (6 bases). Germline V gene data show CDR1 as SQVTM and CDR2 as ANQGSEA. This CDR3 is 13 amino acids long. V shed 4 bases and J shed 5 bases, with 15 bases lying between them. CDR3 DNA: TGCAGCGTTGTGGCAGGGGTGCTCAACGAGCAGTACTTC. Translated: CSVVAGVLNEQYF.

In its sample, this clonotype was seen a few times. This chain connects TRBV27 to TRBJ2-4, with 8 bases that match TRBD1. This CDR3 spans 14 amino acids. CDR1 and CDR2 (germline): MNHEY, SMNVEV (reference sequence). Trimming at V came to 1 base and at J to 4 bases, leaving 0 bases not matched to a gene. The CDR3 nucleotides read TGTGCCAGCAGTTTATACAGGGGGAAAAACATTCAGTACTTC. This gives the protein CASSLYRGKNIQYF.

The DNA for the CDR3 is TGTGCCAGCAGTACCGGGACGAAAGGCTACACCTTC. Translated: CASSTGTKGYTF. This rearrangement joins TRBV6-6 to TRBJ1-2, with a possible D match to TRBD1 (5 bases). CDR3 length: 12 amino acids. Germline V gene lookup returns CDR1 MNHNY and CDR2 SVGAGI (reference sequence). V was shortened by 5 bases and J by 8 bases, with 12 bases between the two germline ends.

The J gene is TRBJ2-7, the V gene TRBV7-2, with 11 positions matching TRBD1. The germline gives CDR1 SGHTA, CDR2 FQGNSA. This CDR3 region has 16 residues. Trimming took 3 bases from V and 4 from J; bases not matched to a gene: 8. The CDR3 DNA reads as TGTGCCAGCAGCTTTAGCTCCGGGACAGGGGGATACGAGCAGTACTTC. Its translation is CASSFSSGTGGYEQYF.

V and J are TRBV27 and TRBJ2-7; TRBD1 is a possible D gene (6 bases). Germline CDR1 reads MNHEY; CDR2 reads SMNVEV (reference sequence). Trimming left V 9 bases short and J 4 bases short, with 19 bases between. The CDR3 consists of 14 residues. CDR3 bases: TGTGCCAGTCAGGGACACCTATTCCCGTACGAGCAGTACTTC. It is translated as CASQGHLFPYEQYF.

This chain links TRBV2 with TRBJ2-1; D is unresolved. Germline loops: CDR1 SNHLY, CDR2 FYNNEI. V was shortened by 4 bases and J by 8 bases, with 6 bases between the two germline ends. This CDR3 has 11 residues. CDR3 amino acids: CASSAVDEQFF. Here the CDR3 DNA reads TGTGCCAGCAGTGCGGTGGATGAGCAGTTCTTC. The full variable domain, its missing parts supplied by reference TRBV2 and TRBJ2-1, is EPEVTQTPSHQVTQMGQEVILRCVPISNHLYFYWYRQILGQKVEFLVSFYNNEISEKSEIFDDQFSVERPDGSNFTLKIRSTKLEDSAMYFCASSAVDEQFFGPGTRLTVL.

A few counts support this clonotype. V and J are TRBV10-3 and TRBJ2-3; D gene unclear. V was trimmed by 3 bases and J by 5 bases, leaving 15 bases between them. The germline V gene has CDR1 ENHRY and CDR2 SYGVKD. This CDR3 spans 15 amino acids. The CDR3: CAISDTASSGDTQYF. The CDR3 DNA sequence: TGTGCCATCAGTGATACCGCTTCTAGTGGAGATACGCAGTATTTT.

This clonotype was counted ten times or more. The J gene is TRBJ1-4, the V gene TRBV5-5; 7 bases are shared with TRBD1. CDR1 and CDR2 from the germline V gene are SGHKS and YYEKEE (reference sequence). The CDR3 has 15 amino acids. The V gene end was trimmed by 2 bases and the J gene end by 3 bases; junction bases not matched to a gene: 4. DNA for the CDR3: TGTGCCAGCAGCTTCCGGGACAGTGCTAATGAAAAACTGTTTTTT. Its translation: CASSFRDSANEKLFF.

This clonotype occurred many times. V usage is TRBV6-1 and J usage is TRBJ2-2; TRBD2 aligns across 14 bases. This CDR3 contains 15 residues. Trimming at V came to 4 bases and at J to 10 bases, leaving 5 bases not matched to a gene. Looked up from germline, CDR1 is MNHNS and CDR2 is SASEGT. The CDR3 DNA reads as TGTGCCAGCAGTGCGGGACTAGCGGGAGTCGTGGAGCTGTTTTTT. It specifies CASSAGLAGVVELFF.

V usage is TRBV5-1 and J usage is TRBJ1-1; D remains ambiguous. Trimming pared 6 bases from V and 1 base from J, leaving 10 bases between. Germline V gene sequence: CDR1 SGHRS, CDR2 YFSETQ. This CDR3 comprises 13 residues. This CDR3 reads CASIGQENTEAFF. The CDR3 DNA follows: TGCGCCAGCATAGGTCAGGAGAACACTGAAGCTTTCTTT. Full variable domain (remainder filled in from reference TRBV5-1 and TRBJ1-1): KAGVTQTPRYLIKTRGQQVTLSCSPISGHRSVSWYQQTPGQGLQFLFEYFSETQRNKGNFPGRFSGRQFSNSRSEMNVSTLELGDSALYLCASIGQENTEAFFGQGTRLTVV.

This clonotype was found many times. This chain joins TRBV20-1 and TRBJ2-3; 10 positions agree with TRBD2. The germline V gene has CDR1 DFQATT and CDR2 SNEGSKA (reference sequence). V was clipped by 7 bases and J by 6 bases; unmatched bases: 4. The CDR3 is made up of 12 amino acids. CDR3 loop: CSVRSGRDTQYF. The CDR3 coding sequence is TGCAGTGTCCGTAGCGGGAGGGATACGCAGTATTTT.

At least ten counts were recorded for this clonotype. The gene calls are TRBV20-1 and TRBJ2-1; weak D call: TRBD2 (5 bases). Germline lookup yields CDR1 DFQATT and CDR2 SNEGSKA (reference sequence). The CDR3 length is 17 residues. Trimming shortened V by 0 bases and J by 4 bases, and 19 bases separated the two germline ends. The CDR3 DNA reads as TGCAGTGCTAGAGATCTGGGCGGTGGGAGCCTTTACAATGAGCAGTTCTTC. Translated, it gives CSARDLGGGSLYNEQFF.

This clonotype was counted a few times. The gene calls are TRBV20-1 and TRBJ1-5; TRBD1 matches 10 bases. The V gene's germline CDR1 is DFQATT and CDR2 SNEGSKA (reference sequence). V lost 4 bases and J lost 2; bases outside the gene matches: 11. This CDR3 contains 17 residues. The CDR3 nucleotides read TGCAGTGCTATCTCGGGACAGGGGATCGGGGGCAATCAGCCCCAGCATTTT. Its protein is CSAISGQGIGGNQPQHF.

This clonotype has at least ten counts. The chain couples TRBV3-1 to TRBJ1-2; TRBD1 agrees at 7 bases. Germline values: CDR1 LGHDT, CDR2 YNNKEL (reference sequence). V trimming: 3 bases; J trimming: 4 bases; junction bases outside the gene matches: 8. CDR3 size: 15 residues. The CDR3 reads CASSQGQPGLYGYTF. CDR3 DNA sequence: TGTGCCAGCAGCCAGGGACAGCCTGGACTCTATGGCTACACCTTC. Combining the CDR3 with reference TRBV3-1 and TRBJ1-2 gives the whole variable domain DTAVSQTPKYLVTQMGNDKSIKCEQNLGHDTMYWYKQDSKKFLKIMFSYNNKELIINETVPNRFSPKSPDKAHLNLHINSLELGDSAVYFCASSQGQPGLYGYTFGSGTRLTVV.

The chain combines TRBV10-3 with TRBJ2-1; D may be TRBD1 or TRBD2 (5 bases each). The CDR3 has 13 amino acids. CDR1 and CDR2 from the germline V gene are ENHRY and SYGVKD. V was trimmed by 8 bases and J by 5 bases, leaving 13 bases between them. The CDR3 DNA reads TGTGCCATCTCCGGGACCATAAACAATGAGCAGTTCTTC. Translating gives CAISGTINNEQFF.

Many counts were recorded for this clonotype. J is TRBJ2-2 and V is TRBV7-9; D is ambiguous. CDR1 SEHNR and CDR2 FQNEAQ come from the germline V gene (reference sequence). This CDR3 is 15 amino acids long. V lost 2 bases to trimming and J lost 0 bases, with 7 bases between them. The CDR3 loop reads CASSLWTPNTGELFF. The CDR3 DNA reads TGTGCCAGCAGCTTATGGACCCCGAACACCGGGGAGCTGTTTTTT. The full variable domain, in which reference TRBV7-9 and TRBJ2-2 provide the parts outside the CDR3, is DTGVSQNPRHKITKRGQNVTFRCDPISEHNRLYWYRQTLGQGPEFLTYFQNEAQLEKSRLLSDRFSAERPKGSFSTLEIQRTEQGDSAMYLCASSLWTPNTGELFFGEGSRLTVL.

This clonotype was detected many times. This sequence joins TRBV20-1 and TRBJ2-3; D gene uncertain. The CDR3 runs to 11 residues. CDR1 DFQATT and CDR2 SNEGSKA come from the germline V gene (reference sequence). Trimming pared 7 bases from V and 1 base from J, leaving 6 bases between. The CDR3 DNA reads TGCAGTGTTACAGGCACAGATACGCAGTATTTT. Translated, it gives CSVTGTDTQYF.

This chain joins TRBV7-3 and TRBJ2-2; perhaps TRBD2 as D (6 bases). Per the germline V gene, CDR1 is SGHTA and CDR2 is FQGTGA. The V end was cut by 3 bases, the J end by 0 bases, with 8 bases between. This CDR3 region has 15 residues. The CDR3 DNA sequence: TGTGCCAGCAGCTTTAGCGGCGCGAACACCGGGGAGCTGTTTTTT. Its protein is CASSFSGANTGELFF. Full variable domain (missing parts from reference TRBV7-3 and TRBJ2-2): GAGVSQTPSNKVTEKGKYVELRCDPISGHTALYWYRQSLGQGPEFLIYFQGTGAADDSGLPNDRFFAVRPEGSVSTLKIQRTERGDSAVYLCASSFSGANTGELFFGEGSRLTVL.

This clonotype was seen a few times. This chain joins TRBV12-3 or TRBV12-4 and TRBJ1-1; weak D call: TRBD1 (6 bases). Trimming pared 6 bases from V and 4 bases from J, leaving 15 bases between. CDR3 length equals 14 residues. The CDR3 DNA follows: TGTGCCAGCAGGCTACAGGGAGGGGGCACTGAAGCTTTCTTT. Its translation: CASRLQGGGTEAFF.

There are a few counts of this clonotype. This chain links TRBV14 with TRBJ2-7; D perhaps matches TRBD1 (6 bases). V lost 0 bases, J lost 7 bases, and 19 bases lay in between. The CDR3 extends over 16 amino acids. The germline V gene encodes CDR1 SGHDN and CDR2 FVKESK. The CDR3 protein is CASSQDLVRGAWEQYF. CDR3 nucleotide sequence: TGTGCCAGCAGCCAAGATCTGGTCAGGGGTGCATGGGAGCAGTACTTC.